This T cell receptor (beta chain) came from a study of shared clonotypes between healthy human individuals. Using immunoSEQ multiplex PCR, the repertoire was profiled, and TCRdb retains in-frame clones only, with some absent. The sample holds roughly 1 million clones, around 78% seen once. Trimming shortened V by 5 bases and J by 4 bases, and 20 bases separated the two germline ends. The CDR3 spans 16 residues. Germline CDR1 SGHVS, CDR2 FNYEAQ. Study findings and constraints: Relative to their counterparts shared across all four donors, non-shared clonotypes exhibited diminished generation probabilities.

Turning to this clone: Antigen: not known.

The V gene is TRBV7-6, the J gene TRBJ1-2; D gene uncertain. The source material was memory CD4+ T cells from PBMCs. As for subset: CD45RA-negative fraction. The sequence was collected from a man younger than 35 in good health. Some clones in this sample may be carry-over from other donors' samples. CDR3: CASSPKRTNRLYGYTF. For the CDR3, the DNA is TGTGCCAGCAGCCCCAAGAGAACAAACCGCCTCTATGGCTACACCTTC.